This T cell receptor beta chain was observed in a study of T cells after posttransplantation cyclophosphamide (TCRdb year 2016). Turning to the overall study: T cell repertoire reconstitution was tracked by TRB sequencing after myeloablative bone marrow transplantation in which posttransplantation cyclophosphamide was used as GVHD prophylaxis. Samples from 30 to 35 PTCy-treated patients, along with samples from about 17 of their related bone marrow donors, underwent antigen receptor sequencing. Blood from every one of the 30 or so PTCy patients who had 1-year posttransplant specimens underwent TRB sequencing. TRB sequencing was also done on up to about 3 additional blood samples from 2 to 5.2 years after transplant in 3 patients, and on pretransplant blood from several patients. Because TRA and TRB clonality correlated tightly in roughly nine samples, the subsequent TCR analyses were limited to TRB only. Public TRB sequences were checked against a database of over 3,500 sequences associated with responses to pathogens, tumor antigens, self-antigens and alloantigens. What the work shows at the level of the full study, not this receptor alone: Donor-recipient similarity was low at 1-2 months but rose over the first year, and later blood repertoires were often dominated by donor CD8+ memory clones. The TRB repertoires of T cells infiltrating skin or the GI tract showed only limited overlap with the TRB repertoires found in blood. Across 45 patients, TRB clonality was highly associated with recipient CMV seropositivity and CMV reactivation, and PTCy diversity was similar to diversity in CNI/methotrexate controls.

Genomic DNA was the input for TRB sequencing, which was run either with the immunoSEQ assay at survey resolution or with the hsTCRB kit. The paper's processing steps were these. Initial read processing used immunoSEQ software, and repertoire analyses used the LymphoSeq R package. Clonality was computed as 1 minus normalized Shannon entropy, and a Gini coefficient was also calculated for each TRB dataset. To infer phenotypes in unsorted samples, TRB sequences from sorted subsets of the recipient or donor were mapped onto the unsorted samples of the same recipient. In TCRdb, the immuneACCESS table is reduced to in-frame sequences with V and J assigned. These tables do not hold every clone; where another copy was compared, an unresolved V gene accounts for under half, and the others remain unexplained. That table supplies the V and J calls and clone size; D and trimming were determined from the DNA. The data for this sample show tens of thousands of clones, each detected more than once. The top ten constitute around 2.2% of the sample.

This clone has a count of ten or more. It has no known antigen specificity. The sample holds no much larger clone one base away, and base qualities are not on file. Peripheral blood samples were provided by related bone marrow donors on the day of marrow donation. Peripheral blood and bone marrow mononuclear cells were isolated by Ficoll-Hypaque density centrifugation and cryopreserved. V has 7 bases trimmed and J has 0 bases trimmed; junction bases matching no gene number 5. CDR1 SGHTA and CDR2 FQGNSA are derived from the germline V gene. The CDR3, from cysteine to phenylalanine, totals 15 residues. Kept here is only the CDR3 DNA, which spans 45 bases and is read in frame from base 1.

This TCR was sampled from a man in his forties in good health, CMV-negative, and a related stem cell transplant donor. The chain couples TRBV7-2 to TRBJ2-2; a stretch of 7 junction bases matches TRBD2. The sequenced sample consisted of PBMCs. The nucleotides read TGTGCCAGCATGTCGGGACTATCGAACACCGGGGAGCTGTTTTTT. It translates to CASMSGLSNTGELFF.